This TCR beta chain derives from a study of cytomegalovirus exposure and HLA in healthy donors. The CDR3 has 20 residues. Comments on this clone: Its specificity is not known.

Both 60 Vbeta primers and 13 Jbeta primers went into the PCR. Clones were read by immunoSEQ multiplex PCR, and TCRdb kept only the in-frame ones, dropping some. The repertoire includes some 170,000 clones, around 80% of them detected once, and about 1% sits in the top ten. Each donor was healthy, and each was a bone marrow donor. Although they were nominally healthy when sampled, donors likely had unrecorded immune exposures. Study-level findings and limits: The study carried out a later analysis of TCR beta sequences. It associated around 17,000 of them with specific HLA alleles at a false discovery rate of 0.05.

This chain connects TRBV21-1 to TRBJ1-5; the table's TRBD1 call for D was not verified on the DNA. TRBV21-1 is listed as a pseudogene. This clonotype was obtained from a woman aged 40 to 50 in good health and CMV-seronegative. The sequenced sample consisted of PBMCs. The CDR3 nucleotides read TGTGCCAGCAGCCCTCAAGCGGGGACAGGGGGCGTTAAGGACAATCAGCCCCAGCATTTT. It specifies CASSPQAGTGGVKDNQPQHF.